Shown below are 14 T cell receptor beta chains from a single sample sequenced in a study of T cell responses to AZD1222 COVID-19 vaccine. Profiling relied on immunoSEQ multiplex PCR, and the TCRdb table lists in-frame clones only, not all of them. The table has some 96,000 clones, about 88% seen once. The starting material was peripheral blood, obtained 28 days after the second AZD1222 dose. The receptors were sampled from an adult who received the AZD1222 COVID-19 vaccine.

The genes are TRBV5-1 and TRBJ2-5, with TRBD2 identical over 8 bases. The CDR3 runs 13 residues. J lost 2 bases, V lost 6 bases, and 3 bases had no gene match. From germline, CDR1 is SGHRS and CDR2 YFSETQ. CDR3 bases: TGCGCCAGCAAACTAGCGGAGCAAGAGACCCAGTACTTC. Encoded protein: CASKLAEQETQYF.

This clone has only a few counts. The chain carries TRBV2 and TRBJ2-5, with TRBD2 identical over 11 bases. Trimming cost V 6 bases and J 5 bases; bases outside gene matches: 14. The CDR3 length is 17 residues. Germline V gives CDR1 SNHLY, CDR2 FYNNEI. This chain's CDR3 is CASRTGTSGPKGETQYF. The CDR3 DNA is TGTGCCAGCAGGACGGGGACTAGCGGACCTAAAGGGGAGACCCAGTACTTC.

The chain joins TRBV13 to TRBJ2-5; no clear D gene. V gave up 2 bases and J gave up 5 bases, with 3 bases separating them. The CDR3 consists of 11 residues. Germline V gene lookup returns CDR1 PRHDT and CDR2 FYEKMQ (reference sequence). This CDR3 is CASSLRETQYF. Written as DNA, the CDR3 is TGTGCCAGCAGCTTAAGGGAGACCCAGTACTTC.

The chain joins TRBV5-1 to TRBJ1-1, with TRBD1 matching 9 bases. J was trimmed by 4 bases and V by 5 bases; bases with no gene match: 9. The CDR3 runs 15 residues. The germline V gene encodes CDR1 SGHRS and CDR2 YFSETQ. The CDR3 protein is CASSTGTGTATEAFF. Here the CDR3 DNA reads TGCGCCAGCAGTACCGGGACAGGGACGGCCACTGAAGCTTTCTTT.

J is TRBJ2-3 and V is TRBV6-5; TRBD1 aligns across 11 bases. V lost 0 bases and J lost 9; bases outside the gene matches: 8. CDR1 is MNHEY, CDR2 SVGAGI, per germline. The CDR3 loop spans 16 amino acids. CDR3 DNA: TGTGCCAGCAGTTACTCCGGGGGACAGGGGGGTCAAACGCAGTATTTT. This encodes CASSYSGGQGGQTQYF.

The rearrangement links TRBV19 to TRBJ1-1, with D uncertain. CDR1 LNHDA and CDR2 SQIVND come from the germline V gene (reference sequence). The length of the CDR3 is 12 residues. Trimming stripped 5 bases from V and 4 bases from J, with 8 bases between. As DNA, the CDR3 is TGTGCCAGTAGTGTATGGGGCACTGAAGCTTTCTTT. Encoded protein: CASSVWGTEAFF.

V is TRBV27 and J is TRBJ2-7; no definite D call. CDR1 and CDR2 from the germline V gene are MNHEY and SMNVEV (reference sequence). CDR3 length: 13 residues. Trimming removed 8 bases from V and 2 bases from J, with 13 bases in between. This CDR3 is CASYRLTPYEQYF. For the CDR3, the DNA is TGTGCCAGCTACCGACTGACGCCCTACGAGCAGTACTTC.

This rearrangement joins TRBV18 to TRBJ2-2, with TRBD1 identical over 9 bases. Germline V gives CDR1 KGHSH, CDR2 LQKENI. The CDR3 has 16 residues. With V trimmed by 3 bases and J by 5 bases, 7 bases remained unmatched. In nucleotides, the CDR3 is TGTGCCAGCTCACCTCAAACCGGGACAGGGACCGGGGAGCTGTTTTTT. Translated, it gives CASSPQTGTGTGELFF.

The gene calls are TRBV15 and TRBJ1-6; the D gene is possibly TRBD1 (5 bases). Germline CDR1 reads LNHNV; CDR2 reads YYDKDF (reference sequence). This CDR3 comprises 13 residues. Trimming shortened V by 1 base and J by 7 bases, and 5 bases separated the two germline ends. The CDR3 protein is CATSRGQNSPLHF. The CDR3 coding sequence is TGTGCCACCAGCAGAGGACAGAATTCACCCCTCCACTTT.

J is TRBJ1-3 and V is TRBV6-2 or TRBV6-3; unclear D gene. CDR1 is MNHEY and CDR2 is SVGEGT in the germline V gene. V lost 5 bases and J 0 bases, leaving 11 bases between the germline ends. The CDR3 length is 15 residues. CDR3 bases: TGTGCCAGCAGTCCGGACGGTCACTCTGGAAACACCATATATTTT. Its translation is CASSPDGHSGNTIYF.

V gene TRBV29-1 combines with J gene TRBJ2-1, with TRBD1 matching over 7 bases. V dropped 7 bases and J dropped 0; count of bases not matched to a gene: 6. Germline V CDR1 and CDR2: SQVTM, ANQGSEA. This CDR3 has 14 residues. CDR3 nucleotide sequence: TGCAGCGGGTGGGACAGAGGCTCCTACAATGAGCAGTTCTTC. Translation gives CSGWDRGSYNEQFF.

The V and J genes are TRBV7-8 and TRBJ2-7; possibly TRBD2 for D (7 bases). V was pared by 5 bases and J by 4 bases, with 21 bases between. Germline V gene data show CDR1 as SGHVS and CDR2 as FQNEAQ. The CDR3 covers 16 residues. In DNA form, the CDR3 reads TGTGCCAGCAGCCGGGGCCCCGCCAAGGGGGGGTACGAGCAGTACTTC. This gives the protein CASSRGPAKGGYEQYF.

The chain joins TRBV3-1 (or the pseudogene TRBV3-2) to TRBJ2-1, with 11 bases fitting TRBD2. CDR1 and CDR2 from the germline V gene are LGHDT and YNNKEL (reference sequence). This CDR3 has 19 residues. With V trimmed by 0 bases and J by 0 bases, 7 bases remained unmatched. The CDR3 spells CASSQERLAGRSSYNEQFF. The CDR3, as DNA: TGTGCCAGCAGCCAAGAGAGACTAGCGGGAAGGAGCTCCTACAATGAGCAGTTCTTC.

The chain uses TRBV12-3 or TRBV12-4 and TRBJ1-1, with D perhaps matching TRBD1 (5 bases). The CDR3 contains 13 residues. The germline V and J ends were trimmed by 3 bases and 3 bases, with 8 bases remaining between them. The CDR3: CASSFSGDTEAFF. The CDR3 DNA reads as TGTGCCAGCAGTTTCTCGGGGGACACTGAAGCTTTCTTT.